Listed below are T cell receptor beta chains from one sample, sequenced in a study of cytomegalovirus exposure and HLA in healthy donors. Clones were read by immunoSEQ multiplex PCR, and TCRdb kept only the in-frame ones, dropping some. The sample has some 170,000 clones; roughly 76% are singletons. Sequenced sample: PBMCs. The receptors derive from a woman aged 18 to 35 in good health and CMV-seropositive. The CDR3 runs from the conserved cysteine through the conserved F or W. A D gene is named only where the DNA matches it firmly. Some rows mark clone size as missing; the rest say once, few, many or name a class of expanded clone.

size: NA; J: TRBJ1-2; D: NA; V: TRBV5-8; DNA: TGTGCCAGCAGCTTGGCAGGGGCAGGAGACTATGGCTACACCTTC; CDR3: CASSLAGAGDYGYTF
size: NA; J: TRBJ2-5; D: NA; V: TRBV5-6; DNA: TGTGCCAGCAGCTTGGAGGGGTTCTGGGAGGCCCAGTACTTC; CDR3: CASSLEGFWEAQYF
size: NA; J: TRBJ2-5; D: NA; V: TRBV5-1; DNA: TGCGCCAGCAGCTTGCGTCGGGGAGGGGGTGCCCAAGAGACCCAGTACTTC; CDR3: CASSLRRGGGAQETQYF
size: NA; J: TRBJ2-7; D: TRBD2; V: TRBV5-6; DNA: TGTGCCAGCAGCTCTAGCGGGTCCTACGAGCAGTACTTC; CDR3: CASSSSGSYEQYF
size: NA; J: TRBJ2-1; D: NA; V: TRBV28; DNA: TGTGCCAGCAGTTTATTGGACACCAACCCCCTCTTC; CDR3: CASSLLDTNPLF
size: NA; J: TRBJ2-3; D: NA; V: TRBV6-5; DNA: TGTGCCAGCAGTTCTCTCATAGCAACAGATACGCAGTATTTT; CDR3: CASSSLIATDTQYF
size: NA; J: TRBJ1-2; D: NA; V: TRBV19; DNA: TGTGCCAGTAGTCCCGATGTTCCGGTTACTAACTATGGCTACACCTTC; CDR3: CASSPDVPVTNYGYTF
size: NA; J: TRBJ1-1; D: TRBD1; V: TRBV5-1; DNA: TGCGCCAGCAGCTTGCAGGACAGGCATCAAAACACTGAAGCTTTCTTT; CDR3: CASSLQDRHQNTEAFF
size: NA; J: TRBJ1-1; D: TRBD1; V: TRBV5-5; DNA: TGTGCCAGCAGCTTAGCAGGGGGTGAGAGGTTCACTGAAGCTTTCTTT; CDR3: CASSLAGGERFTEAFF
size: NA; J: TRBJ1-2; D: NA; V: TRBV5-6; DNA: TGTGCCAGCAGCTTGGAAGCGACGGTCTATGGCTACACCTTC; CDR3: CASSLEATVYGYTF
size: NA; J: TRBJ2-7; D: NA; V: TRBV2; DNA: TGTGCCAGCAAATCAGGGCTAACCCTCCCCGAGCAGTACTTC; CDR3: CASKSGLTLPEQYF
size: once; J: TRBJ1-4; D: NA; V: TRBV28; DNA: TGTGCCAGCAGTCTATTACCCCCCAGACTCTTCCGTTATGAAAAACTGTTTTTT; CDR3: CASSLLPPRLFRYEKLFF
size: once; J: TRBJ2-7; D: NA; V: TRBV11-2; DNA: TGTGCCAGCAGCTTAACAGGGTCGGGATCCTACGAGCAGTACTTC; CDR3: CASSLTGSGSYEQYF
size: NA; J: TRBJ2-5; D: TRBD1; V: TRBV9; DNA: TGTGCCAGCAGCCTTAGGGACAGGGGTTGGGAGACCCAGTACTTC; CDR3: CASSLRDRGWETQYF
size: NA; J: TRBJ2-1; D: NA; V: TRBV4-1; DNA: TGCGCCAGCAGCCAAGATCAGCAGCCGGAAGACTGGAGGAATGAGCAGTTCTTC; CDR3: CASSQDQQPEDWRNEQFF
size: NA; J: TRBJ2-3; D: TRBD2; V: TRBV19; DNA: TGTGCCAGTAGTATCACTAGCGGGGGGATCAACACAGATACGCAGTATTTT; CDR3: CASSITSGGINTDTQYF
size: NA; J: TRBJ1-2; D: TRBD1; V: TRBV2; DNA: TGTGCCAGCGCTAGGGACAGGGACTATGGCTACACCTTC; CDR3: CASARDRDYGYTF
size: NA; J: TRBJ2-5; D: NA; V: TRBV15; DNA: TGTGCCACCAGCAGAGCCTCGTCGAATTCAGGCCAAGAGACCCAGTACTTC; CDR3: CATSRASSNSGQETQYF
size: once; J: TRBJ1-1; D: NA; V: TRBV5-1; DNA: TGCGCCAGCAGCTTGACAGATGAAGCTTTCTTT; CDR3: CASSLTDEAFF
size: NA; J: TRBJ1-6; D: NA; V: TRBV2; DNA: TGTGCCAGCAGTGCAGACAGGTCCCCTCTCTATAATTCACCCCTCCACTTT; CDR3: CASSADRSPLYNSPLHF
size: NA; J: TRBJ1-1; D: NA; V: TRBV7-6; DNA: TGTGCCAGCTCCCAAGACAGAAGCATGAACACTGAAGCTTTCTTT; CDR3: CASSQDRSMNTEAFF
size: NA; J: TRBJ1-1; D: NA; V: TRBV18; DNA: TGTGCCAGCTCACTGGACCTGGGGGGGAACACTGAAGCTTTCTTT; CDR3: CASSLDLGGNTEAFF
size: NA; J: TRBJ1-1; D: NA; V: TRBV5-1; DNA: TGCGCCAGCTCCTCTAGACGGGGGGAGGAGACTGAAGCTTTCTTT; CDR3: CASSSRRGEETEAFF
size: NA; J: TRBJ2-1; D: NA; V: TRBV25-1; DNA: TGTGCCAGCAGTGAATCCGGGACATCCTACAATGAGCAGTTCTTC; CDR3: CASSESGTSYNEQFF
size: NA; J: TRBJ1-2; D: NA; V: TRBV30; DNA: TGTGCCTGGAGTGGAGAGGCCTCTGGCTACACCTTC; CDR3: CAWSGEASGYTF
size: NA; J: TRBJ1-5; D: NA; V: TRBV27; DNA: TGTGCCAGCAGTCCGACAGCCTATAGCAATCAGCCCCAGCATTTT; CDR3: CASSPTAYSNQPQHF
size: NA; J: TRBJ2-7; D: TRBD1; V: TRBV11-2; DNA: TGTGCCAGCAGCTCAAGACAGGGCCGATACGAGCAGTACTTC; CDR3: CASSSRQGRYEQYF
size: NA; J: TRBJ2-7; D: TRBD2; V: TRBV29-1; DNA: TGCAGCGTTGAAAGATTAGCGGGTCCCTACGAGCAGTACTTC; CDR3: CSVERLAGPYEQYF
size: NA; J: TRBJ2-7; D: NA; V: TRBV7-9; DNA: TGTGCCAGCAGCTCCGGGGGTAGCCCCTTCGAGCAGTACTTC; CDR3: CASSSGGSPFEQYF
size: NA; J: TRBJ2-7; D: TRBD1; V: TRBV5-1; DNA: TGCGCCAGCAGCTTCGGGACAGGACTTTCCTACGAGCAGTACTTC; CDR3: CASSFGTGLSYEQYF
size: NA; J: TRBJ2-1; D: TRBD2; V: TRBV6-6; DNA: TGTGCCAGCAGTTACGGGGGAGGGACCTACAATGAGCAGTTCTTC; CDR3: CASSYGGGTYNEQFF
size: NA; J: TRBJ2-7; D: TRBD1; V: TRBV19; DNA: TGTGCCAGTAGTACCCACCGAGACAGGGACGAGCAGTACTTC; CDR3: CASSTHRDRDEQYF
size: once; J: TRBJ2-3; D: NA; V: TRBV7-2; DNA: TGTGCCAGCAGCGGAGGGACTGCCAATACGCAGTATTTT; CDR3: CASSGGTANTQYF
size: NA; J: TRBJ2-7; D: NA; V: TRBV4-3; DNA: TGCGCCAGCAGCCAAGAATTGCGGGGCTTATACGAGCAGTACTTC; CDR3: CASSQELRGLYEQYF
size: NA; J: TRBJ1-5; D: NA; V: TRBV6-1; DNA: TGTGCCAGCCACAGGGCTGGTGCAAGCAATCAGCCCCAGCATTTT; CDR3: CASHRAGASNQPQHF
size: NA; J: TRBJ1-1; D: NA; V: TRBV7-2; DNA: TGTGCCAGCAGCCAACCATCACAGGGATACACTGAAGCTTTCTTT; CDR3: CASSQPSQGYTEAFF
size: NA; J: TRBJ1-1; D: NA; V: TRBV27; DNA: TGTGCCAGCATGAGAGGACCGGGACAAGAAGCTTTCTTT; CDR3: CASMRGPGQEAFF
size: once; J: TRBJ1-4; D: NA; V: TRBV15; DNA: TGTGCCACCAGCAGAGATTTGAACACTGAAAAACTGTTTTTT; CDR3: CATSRDLNTEKLFF
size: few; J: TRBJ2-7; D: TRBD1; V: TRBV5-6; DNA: TGTGCCAGCAGCCCGACAGGGGGATCCTACGAGCAGTACTTC; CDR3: CASSPTGGSYEQYF
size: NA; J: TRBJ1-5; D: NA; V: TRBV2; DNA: TGTGCCAGCAGTGTGTTCGGACTTTATCAGCCCCGGCATTTT; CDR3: CASSVFGLYQPRHF
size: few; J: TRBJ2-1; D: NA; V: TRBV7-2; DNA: TGTGCCAGCAGCTTCGTCACAGCCGAGCAGTTCTTC; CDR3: CASSFVTAEQFF
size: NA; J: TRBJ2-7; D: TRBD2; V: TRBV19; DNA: TGTGCCAGTAGTGCCCGGACTAGCGGGGGCCTACACGAGCAGTACTTC; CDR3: CASSARTSGGLHEQYF